This T cell receptor beta chain derives from a study of early T cells in non-severe SARS-CoV-2 infection. Study outcomes and limitations: Anti-spike CD8 responses were favored in VDJdb matching, and private and CD4 specificities were missed.

TCRdb re-analysed the 5' RACE reads in MiXCR, keeping a single row per CDR3 protein. The table includes around 84,000 distinct CDR3 sequences, 8% to 13% detected once. Germline trimming cut 4 bases from V and 1 base from J; bases unmatched to any gene: 5. CDR1 is DFQATT and CDR2 is SNEGSKA in the germline V gene (reference sequence). The CDR3 sequence is 15 residues long. This clonotype has at least ten counts. The antigen remains undetermined. The V and J genes are TRBV20-1 and TRBJ1-5; 9 nucleotides match TRBD1. Source: whole blood, taken at baseline. This TCR derives from an adult who was a healthcare worker with PCR-confirmed SARS-CoV-2 infection or an uninfected control (not recorded which). In nucleotides, the CDR3 is TGCAGTGCTACCAGGGGACAGGGCAGCAATCAGCCCCAGCATTTT. This codes for CSATRGQGSNQPQHF.